The clone carrying this T cell receptor beta chain was picked up a small number of times. Researchers ran the PCR with 60 Vbeta and 13 Jbeta primers. Sequencing used immunoSEQ multiplex PCR; TCRdb keeps in-frame clones, though not all of them. The sample shows around 85,000 clones, about 80% of them seen only once. The sample comes from a study of cytomegalovirus exposure and HLA in healthy donors. Study information: Around 77% of 398 genotyped donors fell in the Caucasian-associated ancestry cluster.

This CDR3 comprises 14 residues. Germline V gene data show CDR1 as SGHTS and CDR2 as YDEGEE. With 1 base removed from V and 4 bases from J, the gap between germline ends came to 9 bases. Sequenced: PBMCs. This chain joins TRBV5-8 and TRBJ1-5, with TRBD1 as a possible D gene (5 bases). The receptor comes from a woman aged 50 to 65 in good health and CMV-seropositive. CDR3 in DNA: TGTGCCAGCAGCTTGCAGGGATTTAATCAGCCCCAGCATTTT. Protein sequence: CASSLQGFNQPQHF.